This entry lists 20 T cell receptor beta chains sequenced from one sample in a study of shared clonotypes between healthy human individuals. TCRdb's table, derived via immunoSEQ multiplex PCR, lists solely in-frame clones and lacks some. The data contain around 2,000,000 clones, 85% to 95% of them seen just once; the ten biggest clones take up under 0.15%. Sequencing was done on a sample of naive CD4+ T cells sorted from blood. Regarding subset: CD45RA+ positively selected. All receptors come from a man between 18 and 35 years old in good health.

The V gene is TRBV5-1, the J gene TRBJ2-2, with D uncertain. The CDR3 is made up of 14 amino acids. CDR1 is SGHRS and CDR2 is YFSETQ in the germline V gene. The ends were cut back, 1 base at V and 5 bases at J, with 9 bases in the middle. The CDR3 bases are TGCGCCAGCAGCTTGTCGATAGTTACCGGGGAGCTGTTTTTT. This encodes CASSLSIVTGELFF.

The chain combines TRBV19 with TRBJ2-6, with D perhaps given as TRBD1 or TRBD2 (5 bases each). CDR1 is LNHDA, CDR2 SQIVND, per germline (reference sequence). Trimming took off 7 bases at V and 0 bases at J, with 10 bases between the two ends. CDR3 length: 15 amino acids. CDR3 residues: CASIKGSSGANVLTF. CDR3 in DNA: TGTGCCAGTATCAAGGGGAGCTCTGGGGCCAACGTCCTGACTTTC.

The gene calls are TRBV5-5 and TRBJ1-4; unclear D gene. The V gene's germline CDR1 is SGHKS and CDR2 YYEKEE (reference sequence). Trimming shortened V by 0 bases and J by 0 bases, and 3 bases separated the two germline ends. This CDR3 is built from 14 residues. The DNA of the CDR3 is TGTGCCAGCAGCTTGGATACAACTAATGAAAAACTGTTTTTT. It yields the protein CASSLDTTNEKLFF.

The chain carries TRBV28 and TRBJ2-1; D is ambiguous. Germline lookup yields CDR1 MDHEN and CDR2 SYDVKM. The CDR3 consists of 13 residues. V lost 4 bases, J lost 4 bases, and 8 bases lay in between. CDR3 loop: CASSSVGYNEQFF. DNA for the CDR3: TGTGCCAGCAGTTCGGTCGGGTACAATGAGCAGTTCTTC.

DNA for the CDR3: TGCGCCAGCAGCTCCGGGGGACTAGCGGGCCAAGAGACCCAGTACTTC. This gives the protein CASSSGGLAGQETQYF. The V call is TRBV5-1, the J call TRBJ2-5, with 12 bases lining up with TRBD2. Germline values: CDR1 SGHRS, CDR2 YFSETQ. There are 16 residues in the CDR3. With V trimmed by 3 bases and J by 1 base, 4 bases remained unmatched.

This rearrangement joins TRBV6-1 to TRBJ2-3; no clear D. Trimming pared 6 bases from V and 14 bases from J, leaving 15 bases between. From germline, CDR1 is MNHNS and CDR2 SASEGT. The CDR3 runs to 11 residues. CDR3: CASRDPLRLYF. The CDR3 bases are TGTGCCAGCAGGGACCCATTACGGCTGTATTTT.

With respect to this clone: This sample includes further DNA sequences coding for the same CDR3. The chain links TRBV19 to TRBJ1-2, with a possible D match to TRBD1 (5 bases). Germline CDR1 is LNHDA and CDR2 is SQIVND (reference sequence). The CDR3 spans 13 residues. V was cut by 4 bases and J by 4 bases, with 10 bases left in between. CDR3 residues: CASSRQGTYGYTF. The CDR3, as DNA: TGTGCCAGTAGTAGGCAGGGTACCTATGGCTACACCTTC.

The chain links TRBV6-1 to TRBJ2-2, with 7 positions matching TRBD2. Per germline, CDR1 MNHNS and CDR2 SASEGT. This CDR3 contains 17 residues. V was clipped by 1 base and J by 3 bases; unmatched bases: 8. The CDR3 here is CASSEGPSGLDTGELFF. In DNA form, the CDR3 reads TGTGCCAGCAGTGAAGGGCCTAGCGGTTTGGACACCGGGGAGCTGTTTTTT.

The V and J genes are TRBV19 and TRBJ2-4, with TRBD2 matching over 7 bases. The CDR3 runs to 13 residues. CDR1 is LNHDA, CDR2 SQIVND, per germline (reference sequence). J lost 7 bases, V lost 4 bases, and 4 bases had no gene match. This CDR3 is CASSRAGVNIQYF. The CDR3 nucleotides read TGTGCCAGTAGTAGGGCGGGAGTGAACATTCAGTACTTC. Supplemented by reference TRBV19 and TRBJ2-4, the full variable domain reads DGGITQSPKYLFRKEGQNVTLSCEQNLNHDAMYWYRQDPGQGLRLIYYSQIVNDFQKGDIAEGYSVSREKKESFPLTVTSAQKNPTAFYLCASSRAGVNIQYFGAGTRLSVL.

The rearrangement joins TRBV7-2 to TRBJ1-1; D may be TRBD1 (5 bases). CDR1 and CDR2 from the germline V gene are SGHTA and FQGNSA. Trimming shortened V by 2 bases and J by 2 bases, and 15 bases separated the two germline ends. CDR3 length: 16 amino acids. The CDR3 spells CASSLSLTGANTEAFF. The DNA for the CDR3 is TGTGCCAGCAGCTTATCCCTAACCGGGGCAAACACTGAAGCTTTCTTT.

This chain connects TRBV29-1 to TRBJ1-1; possible D gene TRBD1, 5 bases. Germline V gene data show CDR1 as SQVTM and CDR2 as ANQGSEA. Trimming removed 6 bases at V and 1 base at J, with 15 bases between. The CDR3 runs 14 residues. DNA for the CDR3: TGCAGCGTAGCCCGCCGGGGCAAGAACACTGAAGCTTTCTTT. Protein product: CSVARRGKNTEAFF.

The chain has TRBV2 and TRBJ2-7, with 12 bases fitting TRBD1. Germline CDR1 and CDR2: SNHLY and FYNNEI. The CDR3 totals 15 residues. V was pared by 1 base and J by 4 bases, with 2 bases of the junction left unmatched. The CDR3 sequence is CASSEGDRGQYEQYF. The CDR3, as DNA: TGTGCCAGCAGTGAAGGGGACAGGGGGCAATACGAGCAGTACTTC. The whole variable domain, remainder taken from reference TRBV2 and TRBJ2-7, is EPEVTQTPSHQVTQMGQEVILRCVPISNHLYFYWYRQILGQKVEFLVSFYNNEISEKSEIFDDQFSVERPDGSNFTLKIRSTKLEDSAMYFCASSEGDRGQYEQYFGPGTRLTVT.

V and J are TRBV13 and TRBJ1-5; 11 nucleotides match TRBD1. The CDR3 runs 17 residues. The V gene's germline CDR1 is PRHDT and CDR2 FYEKMQ (reference sequence). J was trimmed by 0 bases and V by 5 bases; bases with no gene match: 6. DNA of the CDR3: TGTGCCAGCAGCCTCCGGACAGGGGGCTATAGCAATCAGCCCCAGCATTTT. Translated: CASSLRTGGYSNQPQHF.

This CDR3 is CASERPGPNYNEQFF. CDR3 DNA sequence: TGTGCCAGCGAAAGACCGGGACCAAATTACAATGAGCAGTTCTTC. The rearrangement links TRBV25-1 to TRBJ2-1, with D perhaps TRBD1 or TRBD2 (5 bases each). The CDR3 sequence is 15 residues long. Trimming shortened V by 8 bases and J by 4 bases, and 18 bases separated the two germline ends. CDR1 MGHDK and CDR2 SYGVNS come from the germline V gene.

This clone was observed once. The chain is built from TRBV4-1 and TRBJ2-2; no reliable D call. The CDR3 is 16 amino acids. Trimming left V 0 bases short and J 5 bases short, with 13 bases between. Germline loops: CDR1 MGHRA, CDR2 YSYEKL. The CDR3 reads CASSQDRLMWTGELFF. DNA for the CDR3: TGCGCCAGCAGCCAAGACCGATTAATGTGGACCGGGGAGCTGTTTTTT.

The genes are TRBV4-3 and TRBJ2-1; TRBD2 agrees at 10 bases. This CDR3 is 15 amino acids long. J gave up 6 bases and V 0 bases, and 2 bases lay outside the gene matches. Germline V gives CDR1 LGHNA, CDR2 YSLEER. The CDR3 here is CASSQEWTSGNEQFF. The CDR3 nucleotides are TGCGCCAGCAGCCAAGAGTGGACTAGCGGCAATGAGCAGTTCTTC.

The rearrangement uses TRBV7-3 and TRBJ1-1, with 8 positions matching TRBD1. Per the germline V gene, CDR1 is SGHTA and CDR2 is FQGTGA. The trim removed 7 bases at V and 1 base at J, leaving 11 bases unmatched. CDR3 length: 16 residues. The CDR3 spells CASNTTLDRGNTEAFF. For the CDR3, the DNA is TGTGCCAGCAATACTACACTCGACAGGGGGAACACTGAAGCTTTCTTT.

The chain is built from TRBV6-6 and TRBJ1-2; D unclear. Germline V CDR1 and CDR2: MNHNY, SVGAGI (reference sequence). V lost 0 bases and J lost 6, with 14 bases in between. CDR3 length equals 15 residues. The CDR3 region is CASSYSKGMWNGYTF. The DNA of the CDR3 is TGTGCCAGCAGTTACTCGAAGGGAATGTGGAATGGCTACACCTTC.

V gene TRBV19 combines with J gene TRBJ2-2; D is possibly TRBD2 (6 bases). The ends were cut back, 6 bases at V and 0 bases at J, with 17 bases in the middle. This CDR3 has 17 amino acids. Germline CDR1 and CDR2: LNHDA and SQIVND (reference sequence). The CDR3 loop reads CASRPMGRTANTGELFF. DNA of the CDR3: TGTGCCAGTAGGCCCATGGGGAGGACCGCGAACACCGGGGAGCTGTTTTTT.

This chain uses TRBV7-2 with TRBJ2-3; D remains unclear. V lost 2 bases and J lost 5, with 11 bases in between. The CDR3 totals 14 residues. Germline CDR1 reads SGHTA; CDR2 reads FQGNSA. CDR3 nucleotide sequence: TGTGCCAGCAGCTTACTCGTGGTTAGAGATACGCAGTATTTT. Translated: CASSLLVVRDTQYF.